This entry describes one T cell receptor (beta chain). These data belong to a study of T cells expressing NK-cell markers. UMI-tagged 5'RACE template switching yielded the TCR beta cDNA. With the 5' RACE reads reprocessed, TCRdb shows one record per CDR3 protein and no DNA. The table lists 550,000 or so distinct CDR3 sequences, with around 3.3% in the top ten. This CDR3 has 17 amino acids. From germline, CDR1 is MNHEY and CDR2 SVGAGI. Source material: blood T cells: a sorted CD56 or NKG2C T cell subset, CD4+ or CD8+ T cells, or bulk PBMC T cells (not recorded which). The gene calls are TRBV6-5 and TRBJ2-1; TCRdb gives TRBD1 as the D gene, but with no DNA this cannot be confirmed. The TCR comes from a man between 18 and 35 years old in good health. The CDR3 protein is CASSYSNGGTVYNEQFF.